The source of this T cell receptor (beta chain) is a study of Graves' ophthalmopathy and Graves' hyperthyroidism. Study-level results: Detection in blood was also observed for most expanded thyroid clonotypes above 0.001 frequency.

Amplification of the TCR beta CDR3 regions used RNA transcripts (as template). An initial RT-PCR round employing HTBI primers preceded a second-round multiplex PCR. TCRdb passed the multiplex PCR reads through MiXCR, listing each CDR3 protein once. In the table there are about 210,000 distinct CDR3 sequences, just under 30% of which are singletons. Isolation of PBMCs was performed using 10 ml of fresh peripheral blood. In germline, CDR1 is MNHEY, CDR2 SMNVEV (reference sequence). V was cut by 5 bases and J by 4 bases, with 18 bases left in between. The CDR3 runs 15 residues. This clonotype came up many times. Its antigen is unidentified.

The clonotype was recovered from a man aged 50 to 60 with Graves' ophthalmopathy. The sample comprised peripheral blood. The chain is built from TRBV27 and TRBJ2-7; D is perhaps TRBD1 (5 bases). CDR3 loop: CASSPSRGTVYEQYF. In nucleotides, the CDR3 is TGTGCCAGCAGTCCCTCTAGGGGAACGGTTTACGAGCAGTACTTC.